Following are 15 T cell receptor beta chains from one sample sequenced in a study of T cell responses to AZD1222 COVID-19 vaccine. Some clones are missing from TCRdb's copy, which holds only in-frame ones; the method was immunoSEQ multiplex PCR. This table has about 140,000 clones, over 80% appearing once. The input for sequencing was peripheral blood, taken 28 days after the second AZD1222 dose. These receptors came from an adult who received the AZD1222 COVID-19 vaccine.

The rearrangement joins TRBV21-1 to TRBJ1-2; the table calls TRBD1, which could not be checked here. TRBV21-1 counts as a pseudogene. CDR3 length equals 16 residues. The CDR3 is CASSKCRGQVIHGYTF. For the CDR3, the DNA is TGTGCCAGCAGCAAATGTAGGGGACAGGTTATCCATGGCTACACCTTC.

The rearrangement uses TRBV9 and TRBJ2-3, with D perhaps TRBD2 (6 bases). V lost 0 bases, J lost 7 bases, and 15 bases lay in between. Germline CDR1 SGDLS, CDR2 YYNGEE. The CDR3 sequence is 15 residues long. The DNA for the CDR3 is TGTGCCAGCAGCGTAGGAGGCGGGGCCTCCCATACGCAGTATTTT. Its translation: CASSVGGGASHTQYF.

This clone appeared a few times. The chain is built from TRBV7-9 and TRBJ1-5; no clear D. Germline CDR1 reads SEHNR; CDR2 reads FQNEAQ (reference sequence). The CDR3 consists of 14 residues. V was pared by 3 bases and J by 3 bases, with 9 bases between. CDR3 sequence: CASSFVEPNQPQHF. The CDR3, as DNA: TGTGCCAGCAGCTTTGTTGAACCCAATCAGCCCCAGCATTTT.

This clone was observed a handful of times. In nucleotides, the CDR3 is TGTGCCACCAGCAGAGAAGGGAGGGGGAGTGGGCAAGAGACCCAGTACTTC. Translation: CATSREGRGSGQETQYF. The J gene is TRBJ2-5, the V gene TRBV15; TRBD2 might be the D (7 bases). Germline lookup yields CDR1 LNHNV and CDR2 YYDKDF (reference sequence). Trimming pared 0 bases from V and 2 bases from J, leaving 16 bases between. CDR3 length: 17 amino acids.

This clone appeared once. The chain couples TRBV12-5 to TRBJ1-4; D perhaps matches TRBD1 (5 bases). Germline CDR1 LGHNT, CDR2 FRNRAP. With 3 bases removed from V and 8 bases from J, the gap between germline ends came to 19 bases. The CDR3 runs to 16 residues. CDR3: CASGFLTEQLIEKLFF. CDR3 bases: TGTGCTAGTGGTTTCCTGACAGAGCAGCTAATCGAAAAACTGTTTTTT.

The genes are TRBV27 and TRBJ2-3; 8 nucleotides align to TRBD2. Germline V gives CDR1 MNHEY, CDR2 SMNVEV (reference sequence). Trimming removed 3 bases from V and 2 bases from J; junction bases left unmatched: 10. The CDR3 is 17 residues long. CDR3 in amino acids: CASSFLFRTSLTDTQYF. Written as DNA, the CDR3 is TGTGCCAGCAGTTTCTTGTTCCGGACTAGCCTCACAGATACGCAGTATTTT.

The chain recombines TRBV19 with TRBJ1-6; D is unclear. The CDR3 has 14 residues. Germline CDR1 and CDR2: LNHDA and SQIVND (reference sequence). Trimming took 7 bases from V and 4 from J, leaving 11 bases between them. The CDR3 protein is CASTLGPYNSPLHF. CDR3 sequence (DNA): TGTGCCAGTACCTTGGGCCCTTATAATTCACCCCTCCACTTT. The full variable domain, completed using reference TRBV19 and TRBJ1-6, is DGGITQSPKYLFRKEGQNVTLSCEQNLNHDAMYWYRQDPGQGLRLIYYSQIVNDFQKGDIAEGYSVSREKKESFPLTVTSAQKNPTAFYLCASTLGPYNSPLHFGNGTRLTVT.

The chain links TRBV12-3 or TRBV12-4 to TRBJ2-1, with 8 bases aligning to TRBD2. With 6 bases clipped from V and 9 bases from J, the junction kept 1 base outside the gene matches. CDR3 length: 11 amino acids. CDR3 residues: CASRSGGEQFF. The CDR3 DNA reads as TGTGCCAGCAGAAGCGGGGGTGAGCAGTTCTTC.

The gene calls are TRBV27 and TRBJ1-6, with D hard to call. The V and J ends lost 3 bases and 6 bases respectively, with 9 bases between them. The CDR3 runs to 14 residues. The germline CDR1 and CDR2 sequences are MNHEY and SMNVEV (reference sequence). DNA for the CDR3: TGTGCCAGCAGTTTTAGGAGTTTTAATTCACCCCTCCACTTT. As protein: CASSFRSFNSPLHF.

This chain uses TRBV6-5 with TRBJ1-2; TRBD1 agrees at 9 bases. The CDR3 is 14 amino acids. Germline V gene data show CDR1 as MNHEY and CDR2 as SVGAGI. The V and J ends lost 7 bases and 5 bases, in that order; junction bases with no gene match: 8. CDR3 residues: CASTRDRASYGYTF. The CDR3 nucleotides are TGTGCCAGCACCCGGGACAGGGCCTCTTATGGCTACACCTTC.

This chain connects TRBV6-2 or TRBV6-3 to TRBJ1-4, with a tentative D call TRBD1 (6 bases). Trimming removed 0 bases from V and 4 bases from J, with 12 bases in between. The CDR3 is 16 residues long. CDR1 is MNHEY and CDR2 is SVGEGT in the germline V gene. Written as DNA, the CDR3 is TGTGCCAGCAGTTACTCTGGACAGCGAAGTAATGAAAAACTGTTTTTT. This sequence encodes CASSYSGQRSNEKLFF.

The chain has TRBV9 and TRBJ2-1; D not resolved. Looked up from germline, CDR1 is SGDLS and CDR2 is YYNGEE. This CDR3 is 16 amino acids long. Trimming shortened V by 0 bases and J by 2 bases, and 12 bases separated the two germline ends. The CDR3 DNA is TGTGCCAGCAGCGTAGTCGCACAGCCAGCCTACAATGAGCAGTTCTTC. It is translated as CASSVVAQPAYNEQFF.

The rearrangement links TRBV19 to TRBJ2-2; D unclear. The ends were cut back, 1 base at V and 4 bases at J, with 1 base in the middle. Germline lookup yields CDR1 LNHDA and CDR2 SQIVND (reference sequence). The CDR3 loop spans 12 amino acids. This CDR3 is CASSIATGELFF. The CDR3 region has the DNA TGTGCCAGTAGTATAGCCACCGGGGAGCTGTTTTTT.

The chain employs TRBV9 and TRBJ1-1, with D tentatively TRBD1 (5 bases). CDR1 and CDR2 (germline): SGDLS, YYNGEE. Trimming removed 4 bases at V and 3 bases at J, with 13 bases between. This CDR3 is 14 amino acids long. CDR3 sequence (DNA): TGTGCCAGCAGCCGTAGGAGAGGGGACACTGAAGCTTTCTTT. Encoded protein: CASSRRRGDTEAFF.

The rearrangement links TRBV7-3 to TRBJ2-1; 7 positions match TRBD1. This CDR3 has 15 residues. With 1 base clipped from V and 5 bases from J, the junction kept 5 bases outside the gene matches. Looked up from germline, CDR1 is SGHTA and CDR2 is FQGTGA. The CDR3 coding sequence is TGTGCCAGCAGCTTAATGGGACAGCTCCACAATGAGCAGTTCTTC. Translating it yields CASSLMGQLHNEQFF.